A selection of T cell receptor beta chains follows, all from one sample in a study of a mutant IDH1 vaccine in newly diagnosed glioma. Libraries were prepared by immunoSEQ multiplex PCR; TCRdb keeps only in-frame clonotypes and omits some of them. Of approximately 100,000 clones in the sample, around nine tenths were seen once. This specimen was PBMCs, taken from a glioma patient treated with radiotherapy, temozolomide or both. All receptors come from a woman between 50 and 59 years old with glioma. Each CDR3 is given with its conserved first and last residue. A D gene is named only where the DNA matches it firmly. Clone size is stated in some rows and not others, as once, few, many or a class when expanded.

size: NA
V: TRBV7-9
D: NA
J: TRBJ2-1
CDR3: CASSSGGLSVHEQFF
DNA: TGTGCCAGCAGCTCAGGGGGACTTAGTGTCCATGAGCAGTTCTTC

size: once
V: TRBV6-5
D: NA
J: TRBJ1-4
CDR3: CASAVVATNEKLFF
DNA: TGTGCCAGCGCAGTGGTTGCAACTAATGAAAAACTGTTTTTT

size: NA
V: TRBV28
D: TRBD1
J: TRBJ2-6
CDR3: CASSPPGQGVGANVLTF
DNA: TGTGCCAGCAGTCCCCCTGGACAGGGGGTCGGGGCCAACGTCCTGACTTTC

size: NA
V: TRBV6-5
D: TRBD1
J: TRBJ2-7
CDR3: CASSPKDRVSYEQYF
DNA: TGTGCCAGCAGTCCGAAGGACAGGGTCTCCTACGAGCAGTACTTC

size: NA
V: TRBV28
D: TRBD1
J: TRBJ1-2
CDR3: CASSFFRGNYGYTF
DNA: TGTGCCAGCAGTTTTTTCAGGGGGAACTATGGCTACACCTTC

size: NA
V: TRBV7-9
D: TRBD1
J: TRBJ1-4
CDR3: CASSFVGTGEKLFF
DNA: TGTGCCAGCAGCTTTGTCGGGACAGGCGAAAAACTGTTTTTT

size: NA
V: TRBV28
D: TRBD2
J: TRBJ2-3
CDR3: CASYTSGRGSTDTQYF
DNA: TGTGCCAGCTATACTAGCGGGAGAGGAAGTACAGATACGCAGTATTTT

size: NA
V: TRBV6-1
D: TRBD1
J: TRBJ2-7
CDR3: CASSLRDRGSYEQYF
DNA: TGTGCCAGCAGTTTACGGGACAGGGGCTCCTACGAGCAGTACTTC

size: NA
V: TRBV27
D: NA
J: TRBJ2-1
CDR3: CASSPTPALNEQFF
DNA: TGTGCCAGCAGCCCGACTCCGGCCCTTAATGAGCAGTTCTTC

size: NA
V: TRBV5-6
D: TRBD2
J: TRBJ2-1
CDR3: CASSLEAGVGSYNEQFF
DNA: TGTGCCAGCAGCTTGGAAGCGGGAGTCGGCTCCTACAATGAGCAGTTCTTC

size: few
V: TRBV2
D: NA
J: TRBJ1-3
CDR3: CASRDAGLGNTIYF
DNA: TGTGCCAGCAGGGATGCAGGGCTGGGAAACACCATATATTTT

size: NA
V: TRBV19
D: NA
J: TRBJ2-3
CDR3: CASSSAQADTQYF
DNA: TGTGCCAGTAGTTCGGCCCAAGCGGATACGCAGTATTTT

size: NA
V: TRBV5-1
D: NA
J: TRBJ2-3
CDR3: CASSLGSLSDTQYF
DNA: TGCGCCAGCAGCTTGGGGAGCCTCTCAGATACGCAGTATTTT

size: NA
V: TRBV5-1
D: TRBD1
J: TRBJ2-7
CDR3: CASSLVAGGLEQYF
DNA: TGCGCCAGCAGCTTGGTGGCAGGGGGTCTCGAGCAGTACTTC

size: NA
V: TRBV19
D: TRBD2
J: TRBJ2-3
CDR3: CASSIVAGADTQYF
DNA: TGTGCCAGTAGTATAGTAGCGGGAGCAGATACGCAGTATTTT

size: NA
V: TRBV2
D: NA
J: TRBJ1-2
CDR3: CASSGGEYYGYTF
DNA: TGTGCCAGCAGTGGCGGGGAGTACTATGGCTACACCTTC

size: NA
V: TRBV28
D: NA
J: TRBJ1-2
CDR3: CASSLGSASNYGYTF
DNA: TGTGCCAGCAGCCTCGGGAGCGCTTCTAACTATGGCTACACCTTC

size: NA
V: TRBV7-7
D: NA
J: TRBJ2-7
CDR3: CASSLERNYEQYF
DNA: TGTGCTAGCAGCTTAGAACGGAACTACGAGCAGTACTTC

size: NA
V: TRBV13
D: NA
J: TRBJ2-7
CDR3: CASSQMTGGYEQCF
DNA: TGTGCCAGCAGCCAGATGACAGGAGGCTACGAGCAGTGCTTC

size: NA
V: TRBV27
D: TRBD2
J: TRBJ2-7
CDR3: CASGLTSGWIREQYF
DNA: TGTGCCAGCGGACTTACTAGCGGGTGGATCAGGGAGCAGTACTTC

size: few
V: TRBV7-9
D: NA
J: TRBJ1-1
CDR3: CASSKGRLNTEAFF
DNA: TGTGCCAGCAGCAAGGGACGTCTGAACACTGAAGCTTTCTTT

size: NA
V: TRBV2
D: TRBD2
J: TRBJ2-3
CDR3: CASREGLAGVTDTQYF
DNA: TGTGCCAGCAGGGAGGGACTAGCGGGAGTTACAGATACGCAGTATTTT

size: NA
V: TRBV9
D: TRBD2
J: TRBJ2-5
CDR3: CASSDGRSQEAQYF
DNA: TGTGCCAGCAGCGACGGGAGGTCCCAAGAGGCCCAGTACTTC

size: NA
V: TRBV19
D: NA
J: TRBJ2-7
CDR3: CASSLILLMDYEQYF
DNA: TGTGCCAGTAGTCTGATACTACTAATGGACTACGAGCAGTACTTC

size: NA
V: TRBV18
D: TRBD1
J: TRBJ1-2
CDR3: CASSPGTGFGYTF
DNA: TGTGCCAGCTCTCCCGGGACAGGGTTTGGCTACACCTTC

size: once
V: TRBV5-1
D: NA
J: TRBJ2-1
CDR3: CASSLVVNNNEQFF
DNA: TGCGCCAGCAGCTTGGTGGTAAACAACAATGAGCAGTTCTTC

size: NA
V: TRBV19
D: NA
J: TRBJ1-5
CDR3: CASSIAGSGSNQPQHF
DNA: TGTGCCAGTAGTATAGCGGGCTCAGGGAGCAATCAGCCCCAGCATTTT

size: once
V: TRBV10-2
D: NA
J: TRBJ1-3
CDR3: CASSDWAASSGNTIYF
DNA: TGCGCCAGCAGTGATTGGGCAGCGAGCTCTGGAAACACCATATATTTT

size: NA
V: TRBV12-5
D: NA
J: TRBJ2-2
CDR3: CASGPGPGELFF
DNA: TGTGCTAGTGGCCCAGGGCCCGGGGAGCTGTTTTTT

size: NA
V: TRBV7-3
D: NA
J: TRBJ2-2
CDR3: CASSLGASNTGELFF
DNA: TGTGCCAGCAGCTTGGGAGCGTCGAACACCGGGGAGCTGTTTTTT

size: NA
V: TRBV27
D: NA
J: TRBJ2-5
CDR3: CASSLTARPETQYF
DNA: TGTGCCAGCAGTTTAACGGCCAGGCCAGAGACCCAGTACTTC

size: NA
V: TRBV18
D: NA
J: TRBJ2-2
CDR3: CASSPVTDVFANTGELFF
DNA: TGTGCCAGCTCACCAGTGACAGATGTGTTCGCGAACACCGGGGAGCTGTTTTTT

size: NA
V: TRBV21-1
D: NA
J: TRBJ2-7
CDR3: CASSLRRRSYEQYF
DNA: TGTGCCAGCAGCCTGAGACGTCGGTCCTACGAGCAGTACTTC

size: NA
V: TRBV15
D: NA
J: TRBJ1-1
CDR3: CATSRGALNTEAFF
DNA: TGTGCCACCAGCAGAGGGGCCCTGAACACTGAAGCTTTCTTT

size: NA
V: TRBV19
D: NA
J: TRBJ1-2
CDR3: CASSIGGQRGHGYTF
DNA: TGTGCCAGTAGTATAGGCGGGCAGCGGGGCCATGGCTACACCTTC

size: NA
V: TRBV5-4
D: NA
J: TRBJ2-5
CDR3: CASSYQETQYF
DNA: TGTGCCAGCAGCTACCAAGAGACCCAGTACTTC

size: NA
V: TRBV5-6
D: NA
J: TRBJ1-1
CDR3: CASSFIGPNTEAFF
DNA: TGTGCCAGCAGCTTTATAGGTCCGAACACTGAAGCTTTCTTT

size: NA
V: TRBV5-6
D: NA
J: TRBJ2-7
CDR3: CASGPDGTGPGSYEQYF
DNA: TGTGCCAGCGGTCCGGATGGAACGGGTCCCGGGTCCTACGAGCAGTACTTC

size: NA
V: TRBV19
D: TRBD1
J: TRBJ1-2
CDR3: CASSTLRGGPSNYGYTF
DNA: TGTGCCAGTAGTACCCTCCGAGGGGGCCCTTCTAACTATGGCTACACCTTC

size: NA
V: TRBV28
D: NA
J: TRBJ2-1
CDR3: CATKLPGHRSYNEQFF
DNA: TGTGCCACCAAACTCCCGGGACATCGCTCCTACAATGAGCAGTTCTTC

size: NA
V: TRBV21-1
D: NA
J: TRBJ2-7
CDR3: CASSSIRWQGHEQYF
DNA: TGTGCCAGCAGCTCGATCAGGTGGCAGGGGCACGAGCAGTACTTC

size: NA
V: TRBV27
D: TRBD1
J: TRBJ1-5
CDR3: CASSQGQGLTGQPQHF
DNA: TGTGCCAGCAGTCAGGGACAGGGACTTACGGGTCAGCCCCAGCATTTT

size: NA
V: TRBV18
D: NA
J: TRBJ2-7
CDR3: CASSTDRNEQYF
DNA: TGTGCCAGCTCAACCGACAGGAACGAGCAGTACTTC

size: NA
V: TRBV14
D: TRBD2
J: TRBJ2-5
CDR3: CASSPLPGTSGHTGETQYF
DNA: TGTGCCAGCAGCCCCCTTCCCGGGACTAGCGGTCACACGGGGGAGACCCAGTACTTC

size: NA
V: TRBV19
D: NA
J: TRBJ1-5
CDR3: CASSIGSWGDQPQHF
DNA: TGTGCCAGTAGTATAGGGTCATGGGGAGATCAGCCCCAGCATTTT

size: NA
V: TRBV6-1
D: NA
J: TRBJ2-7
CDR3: CASSNTYEQYF
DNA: TGTGCCAGCAGTAACACCTACGAGCAGTACTTC

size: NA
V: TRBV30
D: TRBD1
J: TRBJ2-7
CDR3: CAGGGTGSYEQYF
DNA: TGTGCCGGGGGGGGGACAGGGTCCTACGAGCAGTACTTC

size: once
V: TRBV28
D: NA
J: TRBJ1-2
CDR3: CASVSGVYGYTF
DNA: TGTGCCAGCGTCTCGGGGGTCTATGGCTACACCTTC